One and the same sample provided the 9 T cell receptor beta chains below, sequenced in a study of CD8 T cells in ankylosing spondylitis (dated by TCRdb to 2015 to 2018). Antigens of these TCRs are unknown. Receptors were amplified or captured by 5' RACE. Sequencing was carried out with an Illumina HiSeq 2500. TCRdb applied fastp at Q25 and MiXCR to the public reads, then kept only in-frame beta chains. Records with the same CDR3 protein are collapsed into one entry carrying the most frequent genes and DNA. The sample contains 670,000 or so distinct CDR3 sequences, around 20% of them found a single time. The ten most abundant clones make up roughly a fifth of the sample. Overall study results and their limits: A TCR beta motif made up of eight or nine highly homologous amino acid variants appeared to be characteristic of blood from ankylosing spondylitis patients.

The specimen sequenced was blood, either unsorted or a sorted T cell fraction (not recorded which). These receptor sequences come from a male donor with ankylosing spondylitis.

V and J are TRBV24-1 and TRBJ2-5; D is unclear. Trimming pared 4 bases from V and 5 bases from J, leaving 16 bases between. CDR1 is KGHDR, CDR2 SFDVKD, per germline. This CDR3 is built from 15 residues. CDR3 in amino acids: CATSDPMVARETQYF. Written as DNA, the CDR3 is TGTGCCACCAGTGACCCCATGGTAGCAAGGGAGACCCAGTACTTC.

V gene TRBV6-5 combines with J gene TRBJ2-1, with D tentatively TRBD2 (5 bases). The CDR3 runs to 14 residues. Per germline, CDR1 MNHEY and CDR2 SVGAGI. The germline V and J ends were trimmed by 1 base and 5 bases, with 9 bases remaining between them. As DNA, the CDR3 is TGTGCCAGCAGTTACTGGTCCGGGGACAATGAGCAGTTCTTC. This translates into CASSYWSGDNEQFF.

This clonotype was observed a handful of times. The chain is built from TRBV10-3 and TRBJ1-5, with a possible D match to TRBD1 (6 bases). The V gene lost 3 bases and the J gene lost 3 bases, with 33 bases spanning the gap. The CDR3 loop spans 22 amino acids. The germline CDR1 and CDR2 sequences are ENHRY and SYGVKD. The CDR3 coding sequence is TGTGCCATCAGTGAATCGGTCGAGGTGCGGACAGTTCCCGCACACGCCAATCAGCCCCAGCATTTT. It encodes CAISESVEVRTVPAHANQPQHF.

This clonotype was observed a handful of times. V is TRBV5-1 and J is TRBJ2-5; 9 bases are shared with TRBD1. The germline V gene has CDR1 SGHRS and CDR2 YFSETQ. CDR3 length: 16 amino acids. Unmatched junction bases numbered 9, after V lost 1 base and J lost 5 bases. Here the CDR3 DNA reads TGCGCCAGCAGCTTGACCAGGACAGGGGCGAGGGAGACCCAGTACTTC. Translated, it gives CASSLTRTGARETQYF.

The gene calls are TRBV4-3 and TRBJ2-7; 9 bases line up with TRBD2. The ends lost 0 bases at V and 5 bases at J; junction bases unmatched: 8. CDR3 length: 16 residues. Germline V gives CDR1 LGHNA, CDR2 YSLEER. CDR3: CASSQDGVAGVDEQYF. The CDR3, as DNA: TGCGCCAGCAGCCAAGATGGGGTAGCGGGAGTGGACGAGCAGTACTTC.

This clonotype turned up a few times. The CDR3 nucleotides read TGTGCCAGCAGCTTCAGGGATTCGGGCACCGGGGAGCTGTTTTTT. Translating gives CASSFRDSGTGELFF. The gene calls are TRBV27 and TRBJ2-2, with a possible D match to TRBD1 (5 bases). Germline lookup yields CDR1 MNHEY and CDR2 SMNVEV (reference sequence). Trimming took off 6 bases at V and 4 bases at J, with 15 bases between the two ends. The CDR3 runs to 15 residues.

Many counts were recorded for this clonotype. The chain employs TRBV29-1 and TRBJ2-7; perhaps TRBD1 as D (6 bases). Trimming took off 6 bases at V and 6 bases at J, with 15 bases between the two ends. This CDR3 contains 12 residues. The germline CDR1 and CDR2 sequences are SQVTM and ANQGSEA. The DNA of the CDR3 is TGCAGCGTAAACAGGGATAGTAGCGAGCAGTACTTC. As protein: CSVNRDSSEQYF.

The genes are TRBV12-3 or TRBV12-4 and TRBJ2-7; the D gene is possibly TRBD2 (7 bases). The CDR3 consists of 16 residues. V was shortened by 1 base and J by 2 bases, with 15 bases between the two germline ends. CDR3 DNA sequence: TGTGCCAGCAGTTTAGTTGGCGGGGGCCTACCCTACGAGCAGTACTTC. It yields the protein CASSLVGGGLPYEQYF.

This chain joins TRBV18 and TRBJ2-7; TRBD1 agrees at 9 bases. Germline trimming cut 6 bases from V and 4 bases from J; bases unmatched to any gene: 10. Germline-derived CDR1 and CDR2 are KGHSH and LQKENI. This CDR3 is built from 15 residues. The CDR3, as DNA: TGTGCCAGCTCGATTACCGGGACAGGGCTTTACGAGCAGTACTTC. Translating it yields CASSITGTGLYEQYF.